This TCR beta chain was identified in a study of OX40 agonist ivuxolimab in advanced cancers. Turning to the study itself: Of mixed ages from about 23 to 90 and averaging roughly 60 years, the group was approximately 80% male. Study-level results: At 0.1 to 3.0 mg/kg and by week 6, CD4+ and CD8+ T cells in the blood had expanded clonally.

As regards this clone: What it binds is unknown.

The method was immunoSEQ multiplex PCR; TCRdb's version includes in-frame clones alone and lacks a portion of them. The sample records approximately 98,000 clones, roughly four fifths being singletons. This sequence was found in an adult with an advanced solid tumor such as melanoma, head and neck, liver or kidney cancer. The specimen comprised CD4+ or CD8+ T cells sorted from blood, sampled in a trial of the OX40 agonist ivuxolimab.

In DNA, the CDR3 is TGTGCCAGCAGCCCAACCATCGGGAGGCCGCCGGATACGCAGTATTTT. It encodes CASSPTIGRPPDTQYF. This chain joins TRBV11-3 and TRBJ2-3, with 7 bases aligning to TRBD2. Germline V CDR1 and CDR2: SGHNT, YENEEA. The CDR3 extends over 16 amino acids. J lost 6 bases, V lost 5 bases, and 14 bases had no gene match.